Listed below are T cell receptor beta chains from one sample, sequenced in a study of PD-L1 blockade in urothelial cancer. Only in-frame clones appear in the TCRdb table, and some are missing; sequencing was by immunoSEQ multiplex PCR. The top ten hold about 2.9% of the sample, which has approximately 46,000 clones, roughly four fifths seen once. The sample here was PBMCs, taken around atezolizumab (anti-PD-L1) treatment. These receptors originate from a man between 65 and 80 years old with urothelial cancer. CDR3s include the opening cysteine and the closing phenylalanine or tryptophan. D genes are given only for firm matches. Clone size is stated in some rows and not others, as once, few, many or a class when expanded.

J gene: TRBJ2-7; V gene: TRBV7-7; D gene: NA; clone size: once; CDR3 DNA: TGTGCTAGCAGCTTAGATGAGGCCTCCTACGAGCAGTACTTC; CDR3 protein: CASSLDEASYEQYF
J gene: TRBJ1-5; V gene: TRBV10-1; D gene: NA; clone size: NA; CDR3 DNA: TGCGCCACAAATACAGAGAATCAGCCCCAGCATTTT; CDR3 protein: CATNTENQPQHF
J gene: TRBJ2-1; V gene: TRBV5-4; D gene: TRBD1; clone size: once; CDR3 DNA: TGTGCCAGCAGCTTCGACAGGGGAGGAATGAATGAGCAGTTCTTC; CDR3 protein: CASSFDRGGMNEQFF
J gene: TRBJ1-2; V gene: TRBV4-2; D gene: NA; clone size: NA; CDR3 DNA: TGTGCCAGCAGCCAAGACCCCGGGGTTAACTATGGCTACACCTTC; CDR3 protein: CASSQDPGVNYGYTF
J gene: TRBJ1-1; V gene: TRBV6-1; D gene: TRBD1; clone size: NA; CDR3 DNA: TGTGCCAGCAGTTTTACAGGGGTTGCTGAAGCTTTCTTT; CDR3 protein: CASSFTGVAEAFF
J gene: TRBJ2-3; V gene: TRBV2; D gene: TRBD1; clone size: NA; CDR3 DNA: TGTGCCAGCAGTGGACAGGGGGCCACAGATACGCAGTATTTT; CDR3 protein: CASSGQGATDTQYF
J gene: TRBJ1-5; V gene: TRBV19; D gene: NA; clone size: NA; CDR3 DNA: TGTGCCAGCGAAGGGAGGTATCAGGCCCAGCATTTT; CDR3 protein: CASEGRYQAQHF
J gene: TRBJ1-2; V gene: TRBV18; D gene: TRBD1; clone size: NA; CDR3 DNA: TGTGCCAGCTCACTCGAGACAGGGGACTATGGCTACACCTTC; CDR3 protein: CASSLETGDYGYTF
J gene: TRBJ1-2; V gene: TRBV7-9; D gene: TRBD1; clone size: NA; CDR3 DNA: TGTGCCAGCAGCCCGGGACAGGGAAGTGGCTACACCTTC; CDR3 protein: CASSPGQGSGYTF
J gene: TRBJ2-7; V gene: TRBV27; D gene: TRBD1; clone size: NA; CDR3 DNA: TGTGCCAGCAGTTTAAACAGGGGGGTCGAGCAGTACTTC; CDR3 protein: CASSLNRGVEQYF
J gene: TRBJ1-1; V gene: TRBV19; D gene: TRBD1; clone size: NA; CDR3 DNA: TGTGCCAGTAGTATAGCGGAGGGCAGGGGGATGAACACTGAAGCTTTCTTT; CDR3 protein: CASSIAEGRGMNTEAFF
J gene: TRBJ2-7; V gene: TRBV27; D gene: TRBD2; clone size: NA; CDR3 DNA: TGTGCCAGCGGGGCTAGCGGGAGGCCTCCCTACGAGCAGTACTTC; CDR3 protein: CASGASGRPPYEQYF
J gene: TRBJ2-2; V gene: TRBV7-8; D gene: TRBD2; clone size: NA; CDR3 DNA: TGTGCCAGCAGCCCGCGGACTAGTCGGAACACCGGGGAGCTGTTTTTT; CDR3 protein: CASSPRTSRNTGELFF
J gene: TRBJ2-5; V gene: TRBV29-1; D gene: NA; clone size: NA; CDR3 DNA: TGCAGCGTTATGACTGTTCAAGAGACCCAGTACTTC; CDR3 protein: CSVMTVQETQYF
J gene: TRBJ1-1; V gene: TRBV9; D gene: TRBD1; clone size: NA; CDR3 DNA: TGTGCCAGCAGCTACGGGGACAGGGGACGGAACACTGAAGCTTTCTTT; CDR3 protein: CASSYGDRGRNTEAFF
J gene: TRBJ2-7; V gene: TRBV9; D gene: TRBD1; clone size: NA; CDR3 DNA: TGTGCCAGCAGCACCGGGACAGGGGGTTCCTACGAGCAGTACTTC; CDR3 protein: CASSTGTGGSYEQYF